These 26 T cell receptor beta chains were sequenced from one sample in a study of T-cell memory formation after mild COVID-19. TCRdb re-called the 5' RACE reads with MiXCR, one entry per CDR3 protein. The sample holds about 190,000 distinct CDR3 sequences; roughly 18% are singletons and the top ten take 2% to 3%. The source material was PBMCs or a T cell subset sorted from them (not recorded which). These receptors were collected from an adult woman who had mild COVID-19 (a few samples of this study predate the infection). Cell type and time point are not known.

This clonotype was observed a single time. V gene TRBV27 combines with J gene TRBJ1-1; no definite D call. Germline V CDR1 and CDR2: MNHEY, SMNVEV (reference sequence). The CDR3 covers 14 residues. Trimming left V 4 bases short and J 0 bases short, with 9 bases between. CDR3: CASSSPTLNTEAFF. The CDR3, as DNA: TGTGCCAGCAGTTCCCCGACACTGAACACTGAAGCTTTCTTT.

This clonotype was observed a handful of times. The DNA of the CDR3 is TGCGCCAGCAGCCCAAGAAGGACTAGCGGGGGCCCGGGGAATGAGCAGTTCTTC. It codes for CASSPRRTSGGPGNEQFF. J is TRBJ2-1 and V is TRBV4-1, with 13 bases that match TRBD2. Trimming cost V 4 bases and J 7 bases; bases outside gene matches: 13. The CDR3 is made up of 18 amino acids. Germline lookup yields CDR1 MGHRA and CDR2 YSYEKL.

The chain uses TRBV12-3 or TRBV12-4 and TRBJ1-2; possible D gene TRBD1, 5 bases. The CDR3 is 13 residues long. The V gene lost 8 bases and the J gene lost 4 bases, with 14 bases spanning the gap. The CDR3 sequence is CASGPRGFYGYTF. The CDR3 DNA is TGTGCCAGCGGTCCCCGGGGCTTCTATGGCTACACCTTC.

This clonotype was seen only a few times. The chain carries TRBV2 and TRBJ1-1; 8 nucleotides agree with TRBD1. This CDR3 has 13 residues. Unmatched junction bases numbered 6, after V lost 7 bases and J lost 5 bases. Looked up from germline, CDR1 is SNHLY and CDR2 is FYNNEI. The CDR3 protein is CASTRTGRTEAFF. CDR3 nucleotides: TGTGCCAGCACCCGGACAGGGAGGACTGAAGCTTTCTTT.

The chain couples TRBV5-1 to TRBJ1-2; the match to TRBD1 covers 7 bases. The CDR3 totals 13 residues. V lost 0 bases, J lost 5 bases, and 1 base stayed unmatched. Germline V gene lookup returns CDR1 SGHRS and CDR2 YFSETQ. CDR3 in amino acids: CASSLVRGYGYTF. In nucleotides, the CDR3 is TGCGCCAGCAGCTTGGTCAGGGGGTATGGCTACACCTTC.

The chain carries TRBV18 and TRBJ1-1; D is undetermined. The CDR3 is 14 amino acids. V was shortened by 1 base and J by 6 bases, with 12 bases between the two germline ends. Germline values: CDR1 KGHSH, CDR2 LQKENI. The CDR3 spells CASSPREGEAEAFF. CDR3 sequence (DNA): TGTGCCAGCTCACCACGAGAGGGAGAGGCTGAAGCTTTCTTT.

The V gene is TRBV11-3, the J gene TRBJ2-1, with 11 bases that match TRBD2. Losses at the gene ends were 1 base for V and 0 bases for J; bases not matched to a gene: 2. The germline CDR1 and CDR2 sequences are SGHNT and YENEEA. This CDR3 contains 17 residues. The CDR3 region has the DNA TGTGCCAGCAGCTTAGCTAGCGGGGGGAGCTCCTACAATGAGCAGTTCTTC. Amino acid sequence: CASSLASGGSSYNEQFF.

The chain carries TRBV29-1 and TRBJ2-1; possibly TRBD2 for D (5 bases). V was cut by 6 bases and J by 1 base, with 16 bases left in between. Germline CDR1 and CDR2: SQVTM and ANQGSEA. This CDR3 has 15 amino acids. The CDR3: CSVPRPGFSYNEQFF. In DNA form, the CDR3 reads TGCAGCGTGCCGAGGCCGGGGTTTTCCTACAATGAGCAGTTCTTC.

This clonotype was recorded a few times. This chain joins TRBV24-1 and TRBJ1-2; TRBD1 agrees at 8 bases. Trimming removed 0 bases from V and 4 bases from J; junction bases left unmatched: 12. CDR1 and CDR2 from the germline V gene are KGHDR and SFDVKD. This CDR3 spans 18 amino acids. The CDR3 protein is CATSDLSGQAQSGYGYTF. The DNA for the CDR3 is TGTGCCACCAGTGATTTGTCGGGACAGGCTCAAAGCGGCTATGGCTACACCTTC.

The chain carries TRBV6-1 and TRBJ2-7; maybe TRBD1 (5 bases). Germline V gene sequence: CDR1 MNHNS, CDR2 SASEGT. The CDR3 loop spans 13 amino acids. V lost 6 bases and J 0 bases, leaving 9 bases between the germline ends. The CDR3 protein is CASRTEISYEQYF. The CDR3 bases are TGTGCCAGCAGGACAGAGATCTCCTACGAGCAGTACTTC.

This chain connects TRBV20-1 to TRBJ1-2; D is unclear. The CDR3 totals 13 residues. CDR1 is DFQATT, CDR2 SNEGSKA, per germline (reference sequence). V was pared by 0 bases and J by 7 bases, with 12 bases between. CDR3 protein: CSARDQPGFGYTF. CDR3 sequence (DNA): TGCAGTGCTAGAGATCAGCCTGGGTTTGGCTACACCTTC.

This clonotype was observed at least ten times. The chain joins TRBV28 to TRBJ2-7, with 7 bases lining up with TRBD1. CDR3 length: 14 residues. CDR1 is MDHEN, CDR2 SYDVKM, per germline. V shed 6 bases, J shed 1 base, and the junction held 6 bases outside the gene matches. CDR3 sequence reads: CASRNRDSSYEQYF. CDR3 in DNA: TGTGCCAGCAGGAACCGGGACAGTTCCTACGAGCAGTACTTC.

This chain joins TRBV25-1 and TRBJ1-1; D remains ambiguous. This CDR3 region has 15 residues. Germline V gene sequence: CDR1 MGHDK, CDR2 SYGVNS. Trimming removed 3 bases at V and 5 bases at J, with 16 bases between. The CDR3 bases are TGTGCCAGCAGTGATTCCCAGGATGTGGATACTGAAGCTTTCTTT. This sequence encodes CASSDSQDVDTEAFF.

A few counts support this clonotype. The V call is TRBV7-6, the J call TRBJ1-2, with TRBD1 matching 8 bases. The CDR3 loop spans 18 amino acids. With V trimmed by 5 bases and J by 0 bases, 14 bases remained unmatched. Germline CDR1 is SGHVS and CDR2 is FNYEAQ. The CDR3 spells CASSGAAPGQASNYGYTF. CDR3 bases: TGTGCCAGCAGCGGAGCCGCCCCGGGACAGGCATCTAACTATGGCTACACCTTC. Supplemented by reference TRBV7-6 and TRBJ1-2, the full variable domain reads GAGVSQSPRYKVTKRGQDVALRCDPISGHVSLYWYRQALGQGPEFLTYFNYEAQQDKSGLPNDRFSAERPEGSISTLTIQRTEQRDSAMYRCASSGAAPGQASNYGYTFGSGTRLTVV.

This clonotype was picked up many times. This chain uses TRBV5-1 with TRBJ2-1, with D unresolved. CDR3 length: 13 amino acids. Per the germline V gene, CDR1 is SGHRS and CDR2 is YFSETQ. V was cut by 2 bases and J by 6 bases, with 9 bases left in between. The CDR3 DNA is TGCGCCAGCAGCTTCTCAGGTGCCAATGAGCAGTTCTTC. This translates into CASSFSGANEQFF.

V usage is TRBV6-6 and J usage is TRBJ2-7; maybe TRBD1 (6 bases). The CDR3 is 20 amino acids. The ends were cut back, 0 bases at V and 2 bases at J, with 26 bases in the middle. The germline CDR1 and CDR2 sequences are MNHNY and SVGAGI (reference sequence). This CDR3 is CASSYSRRTGLYEGAYEQYF. CDR3 nucleotides: TGTGCCAGCAGTTACTCCCGACGCACAGGGCTGTACGAGGGTGCCTACGAGCAGTACTTC.

The chain employs TRBV20-1 and TRBJ1-1; maybe TRBD1 (5 bases). V was cut by 5 bases and J by 5 bases, with 12 bases left in between. The CDR3 is 12 residues long. Germline V gene sequence: CDR1 DFQATT, CDR2 SNEGSKA (reference sequence). CDR3 region: CSARRGETEAFF. The CDR3 DNA reads as TGCAGTGCTCGCCGGGGGGAGACTGAAGCTTTCTTT.

This rearrangement joins TRBV7-9 to TRBJ2-2, with D tentatively TRBD2 (5 bases). V shed 9 bases and J shed 4 bases, with 12 bases lying between them. CDR1 and CDR2 from the germline V gene are SEHNR and FQNEAQ (reference sequence). The CDR3 is made up of 13 amino acids. In nucleotides, the CDR3 is TGTGCCAGTAAGAGGAGCGGCACCGGGGAGCTGTTTTTT. Amino acids: CASKRSGTGELFF.

This clonotype was counted a few times. This chain connects TRBV6-5 to TRBJ2-7, with TRBD2 matching 12 bases. This CDR3 has 17 amino acids. The germline CDR1 and CDR2 sequences are MNHEY and SVGAGI. J was trimmed by 3 bases and V by 3 bases; bases with no gene match: 9. As DNA, the CDR3 is TGTGCCAGCAGTTATCTGACTAGCGGGAGCTCCGTCTACGAGCAGTACTTC. Translated: CASSYLTSGSSVYEQYF.

This clonotype was recorded a few times. The chain recombines TRBV6-5 with TRBJ2-5; 7 nucleotides line up with TRBD1. The length of the CDR3 is 17 residues. J gave up 7 bases and V 4 bases, and 18 bases lay outside the gene matches. The germline V gene encodes CDR1 MNHEY and CDR2 SVGAGI. This CDR3 reads CASSSARGQVGIGTQYF. CDR3 nucleotides: TGTGCCAGCAGTTCGGCGAGGGGGCAAGTGGGAATCGGGACCCAGTACTTC.

The table lists this clonotype with a few counts. This chain joins TRBV7-2 and TRBJ2-3, with D possibly being TRBD1 (5 bases). Trimming cost V 6 bases and J 2 bases, with 18 bases left between them. Germline values: CDR1 SGHTA, CDR2 FQGNSA. CDR3 length: 16 residues. The CDR3 DNA sequence: TGTGCCAGCAGTCGCGTAAGGGGCCGATACACAGATACGCAGTATTTT. Amino acid sequence: CASSRVRGRYTDTQYF.

This rearrangement joins TRBV9 to TRBJ2-2, with a tentative D call TRBD2 (6 bases). The CDR3 is made up of 15 amino acids. Germline values: CDR1 SGDLS, CDR2 YYNGEE. The V and J ends lost 2 bases and 5 bases respectively, with 13 bases between them. The chain's CDR3 is CASSVLLGGTGELFF. The CDR3 DNA is TGTGCCAGCAGCGTGCTTCTCGGAGGGACCGGGGAGCTGTTTTTT.

Relative to its sample, this clonotype is medium-sized (0.01 to 0.1%). The genes are TRBV7-2 and TRBJ2-7; the D gene could be TRBD1 or TRBD2 (6 bases each). The CDR3 sequence is 15 residues long. Germline V gene sequence: CDR1 SGHTA, CDR2 FQGNSA. Trimming left V 9 bases short and J 3 bases short, with 21 bases between. CDR3 region: CARPPGAFRDYEQYF. For the CDR3, the DNA is TGTGCCAGGCCACCGGGGGCCTTCCGAGACTACGAGCAGTACTTC.

This clonotype came up a few times. This rearrangement joins TRBV12-3 or TRBV12-4 to TRBJ1-1; tentatively, D is TRBD1 (5 bases). This CDR3 is 16 amino acids long. V lost 4 bases to trimming and J lost 0 bases, with 15 bases between them. CDR3 sequence reads: CASSWGDRGMNTEAFF. Written as DNA, the CDR3 is TGTGCCAGCAGTTGGGGGGATAGAGGGATGAACACTGAAGCTTTCTTT.

This clonotype appeared a few times. The chain combines TRBV12-3 or TRBV12-4 with TRBJ1-2; D might be TRBD1 (5 bases). V shed 5 bases and J shed 4 bases, with 14 bases lying between them. The CDR3 is 14 amino acids. This chain's CDR3 is CASSPQGRSYGYTF. The CDR3, as DNA: TGTGCCAGCAGTCCCCAGGGCCGGAGCTATGGCTACACCTTC.

This chain links TRBV5-6 with TRBJ2-2, with 9 bases identical to TRBD1. CDR1 is SGHDT and CDR2 is YYEEEE in the germline V gene. The ends lost 5 bases at V and 4 bases at J; junction bases unmatched: 6. The CDR3 totals 15 residues. The CDR3 bases are TGTGCCAGCAGTTACACAGGGGGCGTCACCGGGGAGCTGTTTTTT. Translation: CASSYTGGVTGELFF.